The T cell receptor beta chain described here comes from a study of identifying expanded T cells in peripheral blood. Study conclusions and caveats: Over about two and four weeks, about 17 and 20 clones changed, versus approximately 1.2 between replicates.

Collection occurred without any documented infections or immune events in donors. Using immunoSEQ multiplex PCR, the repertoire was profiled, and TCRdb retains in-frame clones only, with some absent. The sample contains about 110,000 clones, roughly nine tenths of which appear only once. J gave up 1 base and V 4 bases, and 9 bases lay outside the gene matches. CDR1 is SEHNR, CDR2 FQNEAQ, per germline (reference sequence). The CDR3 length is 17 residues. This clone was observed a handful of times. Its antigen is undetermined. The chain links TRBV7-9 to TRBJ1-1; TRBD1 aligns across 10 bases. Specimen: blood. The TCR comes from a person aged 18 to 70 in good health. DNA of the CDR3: TGTGCCAGCAGCTCACCGGGACAGGGGACCTCGAACACTGAAGCTTTCTTT. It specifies CASSSPGQGTSNTEAFF.